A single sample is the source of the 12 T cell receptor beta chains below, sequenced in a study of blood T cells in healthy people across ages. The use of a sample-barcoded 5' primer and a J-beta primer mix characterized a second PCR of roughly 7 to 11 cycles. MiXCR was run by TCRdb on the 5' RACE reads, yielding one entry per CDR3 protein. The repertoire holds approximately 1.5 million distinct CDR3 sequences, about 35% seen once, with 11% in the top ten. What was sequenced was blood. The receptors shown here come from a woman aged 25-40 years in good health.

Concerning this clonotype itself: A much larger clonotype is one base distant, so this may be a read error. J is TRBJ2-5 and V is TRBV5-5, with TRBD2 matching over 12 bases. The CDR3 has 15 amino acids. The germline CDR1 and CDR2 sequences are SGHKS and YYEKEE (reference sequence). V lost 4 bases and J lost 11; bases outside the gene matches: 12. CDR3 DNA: TGTGCCAGCAGCATAGCTAGCGGGAGGGCCGGTGAGCAGTACTTC. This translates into CASSIASGRAGEQYF.

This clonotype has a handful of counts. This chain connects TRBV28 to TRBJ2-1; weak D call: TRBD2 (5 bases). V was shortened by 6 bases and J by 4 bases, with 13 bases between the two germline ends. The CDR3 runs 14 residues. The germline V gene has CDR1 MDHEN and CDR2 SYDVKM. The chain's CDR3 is CASSAATIYNEQFF. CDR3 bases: TGTGCCAGCAGCGCGGCGACTATTTACAATGAGCAGTTCTTC.

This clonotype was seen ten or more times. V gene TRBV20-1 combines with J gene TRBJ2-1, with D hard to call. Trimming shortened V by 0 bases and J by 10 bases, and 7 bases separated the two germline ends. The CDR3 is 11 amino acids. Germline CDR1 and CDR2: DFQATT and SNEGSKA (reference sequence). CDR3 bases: TGCAGTGCTAGAGATTTAGGGGAGCAGTTCTTC. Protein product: CSARDLGEQFF.

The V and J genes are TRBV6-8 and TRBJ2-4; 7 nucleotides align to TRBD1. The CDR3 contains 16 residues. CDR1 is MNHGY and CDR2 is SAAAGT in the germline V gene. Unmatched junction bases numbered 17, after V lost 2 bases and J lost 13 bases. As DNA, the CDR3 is TGTGCCAGCAGTTACCGCCCCGACAGGGTAACGAGGGAGCAGTACTTC. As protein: CASSYRPDRVTREQYF.

CDR3 sequence: CASSLGTTLRDTQYF. CDR3 DNA: TGTGCCAGCAGTTTAGGGACTACCCTTCGAGATACGCAGTATTTT. V gene TRBV28 combines with J gene TRBJ2-3, with 7 bases that match TRBD2. Germline CDR1 reads MDHEN; CDR2 reads SYDVKM. The CDR3 totals 15 residues. After removal of 2 bases from V and 5 bases from J, the junction contained 7 bases not matched to a gene.

CDR3 DNA: TGTGCCAGTAGTATAACTAGCGGGGGACTTGAGTACTTC. It codes for CASSITSGGLEYF. V gene TRBV19 combines with J gene TRBJ2-7; TRBD2 aligns across 11 bases. CDR3 length: 13 amino acids. V gave up 2 bases and J gave up 11 bases; unmatched junction bases: 5. Germline lookup yields CDR1 LNHDA and CDR2 SQIVND (reference sequence).

As DNA, the CDR3 is TGTGCCAGCAACGGGGGCAGCCTCTCCTACGAGCAGTACTTC. As protein: CASNGGSLSYEQYF. This rearrangement joins TRBV2 to TRBJ2-7, with D perhaps being TRBD1 or TRBD2 (6 bases each). Germline CDR1 SNHLY, CDR2 FYNNEI. The CDR3 length is 14 residues. Trimming took 7 bases from V and 0 from J, leaving 13 bases between them.

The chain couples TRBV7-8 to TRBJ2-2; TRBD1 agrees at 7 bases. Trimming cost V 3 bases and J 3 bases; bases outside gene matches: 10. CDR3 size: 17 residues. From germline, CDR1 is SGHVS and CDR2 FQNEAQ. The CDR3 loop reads CASSFPLQGYDTGELFF. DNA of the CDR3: TGTGCCAGCAGCTTTCCTCTACAGGGGTACGACACCGGGGAGCTGTTTTTT.

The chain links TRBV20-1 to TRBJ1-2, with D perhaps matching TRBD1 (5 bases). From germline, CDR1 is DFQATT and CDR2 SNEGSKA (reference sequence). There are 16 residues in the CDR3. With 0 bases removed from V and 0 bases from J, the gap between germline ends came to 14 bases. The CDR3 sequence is CSARDLWGDPNYGYTF. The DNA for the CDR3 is TGCAGTGCTAGAGATCTTTGGGGGGACCCTAACTATGGCTACACCTTC.

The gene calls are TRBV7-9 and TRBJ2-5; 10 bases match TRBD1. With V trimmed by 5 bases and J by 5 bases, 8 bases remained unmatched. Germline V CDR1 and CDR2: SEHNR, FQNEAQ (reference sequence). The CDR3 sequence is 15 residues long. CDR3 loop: CASSARTGGMETQYF. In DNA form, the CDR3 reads TGTGCCAGCAGCGCCCGGACAGGGGGAATGGAGACCCAGTACTTC.

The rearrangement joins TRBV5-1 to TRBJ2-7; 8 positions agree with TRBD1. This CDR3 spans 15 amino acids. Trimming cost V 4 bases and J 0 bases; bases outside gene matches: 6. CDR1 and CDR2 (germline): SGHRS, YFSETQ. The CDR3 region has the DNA TGCGCCAGCAGCCCCCGGACAGGGTTCTCCTACGAGCAGTACTTC. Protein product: CASSPRTGFSYEQYF. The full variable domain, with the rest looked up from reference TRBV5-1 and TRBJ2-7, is KAGVTQTPRYLIKTRGQQVTLSCSPISGHRSVSWYQQTPGQGLQFLFEYFSETQRNKGNFPGRFSGRQFSNSRSEMNVSTLELGDSALYLCASSPRTGFSYEQYFGPGTRLTVT.

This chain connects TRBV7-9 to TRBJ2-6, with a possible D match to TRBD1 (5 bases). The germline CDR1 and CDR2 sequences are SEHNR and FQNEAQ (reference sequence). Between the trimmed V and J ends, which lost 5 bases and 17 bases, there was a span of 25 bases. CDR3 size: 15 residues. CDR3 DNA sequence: TGTGCCAGCAGCCATGGAGTCTCTGGGGCCAATGTCATGACTTTC. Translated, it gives CASSHGVSGANVMTF.